What follows is one T cell receptor (beta chain) and its context. The antigen remains unidentified. This sample is part of a study of Ad26.COV2.S vaccination and SARS-CoV-2 variants. Overall study: Doses of Ad26.COV2.S were injected into muscle once or twice, 56 days apart. Findings and caveats of the study: Overall T cell responses may have been underestimated by the analyses of TCR breadth and depth.

The treatment is: roughly 18 received Ad26.COV2.S at low or high dose, single or two shots; about five received placebo; per-sample allocation not given. Sample collection was performed on day 63 after the first vaccine or placebo injection. Whoever gave the sample was an adult aged 18-55 years in Boston. V lost 2 bases to trimming and J lost 11 bases; unmatched junction nucleotides: 8. Per germline, CDR1 GTSNPN and CDR2 SVGIG (reference sequence). This CDR3 contains 13 residues. Assay: immunoSEQ multiplex PCR; the TCRdb copy retains only in-frame clones and omits some. Of about 680,000 clones in the sample, 70% to 90% were seen once.

The clonotype was recovered from a person aged 18-60 years who received the Ad26.COV2.S COVID-19 vaccine or a placebo. The J gene is TRBJ1-5, the V gene TRBV30; 8 positions agree with TRBD1. Here the sequenced sample was peripheral blood, taken in a trial of Ad26.COV2.S vaccine versus placebo. The CDR3 DNA follows: TGTGCCTGGAGTCCGGACAGGGAGGGGGCCCAGCATTTT. This codes for CAWSPDREGAQHF.